The TCR beta chain described here comes from a study of OX40 agonist ivuxolimab in advanced cancers. Study in general: Three partial responders included one hepatocellular carcinoma patient and two cutaneous melanoma patients.

V was trimmed by 4 bases and J by 6 bases, leaving 16 bases between them. This CDR3 has 15 amino acids. CDR1 PRHDT and CDR2 FYEKMQ come from the germline V gene (reference sequence). This clone was seen just once. Its antigen is as yet unknown. Points from the study as a whole: There were also nonresponders showing low normalized T-cell clonal expansion.

Generated by immunoSEQ multiplex PCR, the TCRdb table keeps only in-frame clones and is missing some. The sample contains tens of thousands of clones, around 93% of which appear only once. The chain has TRBV13 and TRBJ2-1; D might be TRBD1 (5 bases). The TCR was taken from an adult with an advanced solid tumor such as melanoma, head and neck, liver or kidney cancer. The sample here was CD4+ or CD8+ T cells sorted from blood, taken in a trial of the OX40 agonist ivuxolimab. CDR3 loop: CASSYNPQGGNEQFF. CDR3 DNA: TGTGCCAGCAGCTACAACCCCCAGGGTGGCAATGAGCAGTTCTTC.